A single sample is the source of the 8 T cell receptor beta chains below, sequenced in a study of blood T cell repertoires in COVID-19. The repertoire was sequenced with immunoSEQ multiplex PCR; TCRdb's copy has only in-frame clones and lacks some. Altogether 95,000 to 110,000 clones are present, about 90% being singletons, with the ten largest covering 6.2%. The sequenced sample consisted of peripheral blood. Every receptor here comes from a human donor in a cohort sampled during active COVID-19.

Here the CDR3 DNA reads TGTGCCAGCAGCTTGCCAACTAGCGAAAGCACAGATACGCAGTATTTT. This encodes CASSLPTSESTDTQYF. The V and J genes are TRBV7-9 and TRBJ2-3, with 7 bases aligning to TRBD2. J gave up 0 bases and V 3 bases, and 6 bases lay outside the gene matches. CDR1 is SEHNR, CDR2 FQNEAQ, per germline (reference sequence). CDR3 length: 16 amino acids.

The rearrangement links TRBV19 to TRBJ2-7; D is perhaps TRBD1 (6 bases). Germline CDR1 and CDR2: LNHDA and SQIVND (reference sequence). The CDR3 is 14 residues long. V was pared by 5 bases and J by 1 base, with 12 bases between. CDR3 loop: CASSSLDSSYEQYF. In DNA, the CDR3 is TGTGCCAGTAGTTCACTGGACAGTTCCTACGAGCAGTACTTC.

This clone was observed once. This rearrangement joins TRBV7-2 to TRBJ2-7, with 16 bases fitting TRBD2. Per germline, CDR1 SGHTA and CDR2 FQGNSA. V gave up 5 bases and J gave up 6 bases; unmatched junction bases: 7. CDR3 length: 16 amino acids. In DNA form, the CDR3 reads TGTGCCAGCAGCGGGACTAGCGGGGGGGCCTTTTCCGAGCAGTACTTC. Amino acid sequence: CASSGTSGGAFSEQYF.

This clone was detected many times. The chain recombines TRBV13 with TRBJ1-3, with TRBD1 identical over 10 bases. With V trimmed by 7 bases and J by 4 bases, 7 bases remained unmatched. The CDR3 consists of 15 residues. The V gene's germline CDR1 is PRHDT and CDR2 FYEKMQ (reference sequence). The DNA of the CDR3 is TGTGCCAGCACCGAGGACAGGGGGATCGGAAACACCATATATTTT. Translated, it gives CASTEDRGIGNTIYF.

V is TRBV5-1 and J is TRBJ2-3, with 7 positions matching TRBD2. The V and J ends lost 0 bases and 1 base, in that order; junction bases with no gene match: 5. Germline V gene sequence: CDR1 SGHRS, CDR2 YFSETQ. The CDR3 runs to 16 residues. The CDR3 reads CASSLARAGRTDTQYF. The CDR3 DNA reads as TGCGCCAGCAGCTTGGCCAGAGCGGGGCGCACAGATACGCAGTATTTT.

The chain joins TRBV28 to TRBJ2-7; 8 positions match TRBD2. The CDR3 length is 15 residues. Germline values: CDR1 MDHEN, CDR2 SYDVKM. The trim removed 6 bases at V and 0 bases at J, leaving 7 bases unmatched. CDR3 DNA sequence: TGTGCCAGCAGCTTGATAGCGGGGAGCTCCTACGAGCAGTACTTC. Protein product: CASSLIAGSSYEQYF. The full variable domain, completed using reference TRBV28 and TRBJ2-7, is DVKVTQSSRYLVKRTGEKVFLECVQDMDHENMFWYRQDPGLGLRLIYFSYDVKMKEKGDIPEGYSVSREKKERFSLILESASTNQTSMYLCASSLIAGSSYEQYFGPGTRLTVT.

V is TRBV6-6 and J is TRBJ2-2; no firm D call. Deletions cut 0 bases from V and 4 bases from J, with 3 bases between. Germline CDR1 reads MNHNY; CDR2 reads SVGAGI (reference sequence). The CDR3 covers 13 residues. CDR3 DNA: TGTGCCAGCAGTTACTCCTTCACCGGGGAGCTGTTTTTT. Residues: CASSYSFTGELFF.

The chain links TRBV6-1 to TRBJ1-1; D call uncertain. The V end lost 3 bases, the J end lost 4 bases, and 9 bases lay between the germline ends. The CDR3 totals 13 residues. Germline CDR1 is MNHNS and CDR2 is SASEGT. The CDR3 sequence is CASSEGWRTEAFF. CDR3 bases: TGTGCCAGCAGTGAGGGCTGGCGCACTGAAGCTTTCTTT.